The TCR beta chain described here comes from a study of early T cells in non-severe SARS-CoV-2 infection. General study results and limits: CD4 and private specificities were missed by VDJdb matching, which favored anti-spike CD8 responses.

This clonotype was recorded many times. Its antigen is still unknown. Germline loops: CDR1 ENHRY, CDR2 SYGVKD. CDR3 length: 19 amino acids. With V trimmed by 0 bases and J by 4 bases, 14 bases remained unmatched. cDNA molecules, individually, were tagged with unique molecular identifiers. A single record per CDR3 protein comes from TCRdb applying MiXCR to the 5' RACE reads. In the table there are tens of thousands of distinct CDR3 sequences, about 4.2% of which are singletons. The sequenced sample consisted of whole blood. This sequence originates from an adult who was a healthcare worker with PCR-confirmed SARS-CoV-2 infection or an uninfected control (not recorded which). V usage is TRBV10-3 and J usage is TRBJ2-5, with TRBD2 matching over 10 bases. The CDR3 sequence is CAISESVPLAGEEGETQYF. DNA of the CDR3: TGTGCCATCAGTGAGTCGGTACCTCTAGCGGGAGAAGAGGGAGAGACCCAGTACTTC.